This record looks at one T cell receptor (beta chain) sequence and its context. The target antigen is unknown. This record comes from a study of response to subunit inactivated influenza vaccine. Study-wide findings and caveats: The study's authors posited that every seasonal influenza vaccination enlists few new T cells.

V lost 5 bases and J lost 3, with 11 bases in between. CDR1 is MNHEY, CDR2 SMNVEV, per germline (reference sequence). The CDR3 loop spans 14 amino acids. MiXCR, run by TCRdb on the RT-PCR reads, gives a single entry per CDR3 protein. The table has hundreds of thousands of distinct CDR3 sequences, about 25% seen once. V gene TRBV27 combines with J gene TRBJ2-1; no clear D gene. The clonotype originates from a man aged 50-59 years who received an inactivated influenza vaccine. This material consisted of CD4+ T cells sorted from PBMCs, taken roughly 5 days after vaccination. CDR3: CASSASGVYNEQFF. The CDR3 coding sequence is TGTGCCAGCAGTGCATCAGGAGTCTACAATGAGCAGTTCTTC.